This T cell receptor beta chain was recovered during a study of blood T cell repertoires in COVID-19. Study summary: There were acute and convalescent COVID-19 samples, and they came from the United States, Italy and Spain. Sources were T cells, B-cell-depleted T cells, or PBMCs; the material itself was cDNA or gDNA.

The CDR3 length is 14 residues. V was pared by 3 bases and J by 4 bases, with 13 bases between. Per germline, CDR1 SGHNT and CDR2 YYREEE (reference sequence). Study processing details: From reference gene primer amplification, estimates of nucleated cell counts were derived. Some clones are missing from TCRdb's copy, which holds only in-frame ones; the method was immunoSEQ multiplex PCR. V, J and clone size derive from that table, while D and trimming were established from the DNA sequence. The data hold about 26,000 clones, with approximately 93% observed a single time. The receptor was isolated from a human donor with active COVID-19. The donor label of this sample is uncertain. The sequenced sample consisted of peripheral blood. This chain uses TRBV5-4 with TRBJ1-1; TRBD1 might be the D (5 bases). The CDR3 region is CASSSIVGGTEAFF. CDR3 coding DNA: TGTGCCAGCAGCTCAATAGTGGGGGGCACTGAAGCTTTCTTT.